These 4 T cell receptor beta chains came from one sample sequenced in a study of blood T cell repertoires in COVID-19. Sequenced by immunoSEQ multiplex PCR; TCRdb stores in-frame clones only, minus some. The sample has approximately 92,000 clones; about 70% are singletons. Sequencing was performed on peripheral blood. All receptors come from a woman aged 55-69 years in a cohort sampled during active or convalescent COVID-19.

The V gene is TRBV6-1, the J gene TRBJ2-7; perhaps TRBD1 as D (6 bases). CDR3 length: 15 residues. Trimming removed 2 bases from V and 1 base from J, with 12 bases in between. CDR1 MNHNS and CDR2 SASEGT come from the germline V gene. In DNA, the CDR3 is TGTGCCAGCAGTGAAACACAGGGACGATCCTACGAGCAGTACTTC. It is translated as CASSETQGRSYEQYF.

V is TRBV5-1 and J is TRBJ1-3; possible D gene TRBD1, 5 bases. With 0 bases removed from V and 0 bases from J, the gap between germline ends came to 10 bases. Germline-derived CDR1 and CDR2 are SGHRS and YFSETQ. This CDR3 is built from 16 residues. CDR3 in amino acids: CASSLATANSGNTIYF. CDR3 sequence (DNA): TGCGCCAGCAGCTTGGCGACAGCCAACTCTGGAAACACCATATATTTT.

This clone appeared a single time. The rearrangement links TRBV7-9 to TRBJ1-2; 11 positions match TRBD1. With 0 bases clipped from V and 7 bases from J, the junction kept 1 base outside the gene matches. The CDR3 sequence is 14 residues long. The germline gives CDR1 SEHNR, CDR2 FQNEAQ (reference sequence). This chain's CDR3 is CASSLAGTGGGYTF. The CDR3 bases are TGTGCCAGCAGCTTAGCGGGGACAGGGGGTGGCTACACCTTC.

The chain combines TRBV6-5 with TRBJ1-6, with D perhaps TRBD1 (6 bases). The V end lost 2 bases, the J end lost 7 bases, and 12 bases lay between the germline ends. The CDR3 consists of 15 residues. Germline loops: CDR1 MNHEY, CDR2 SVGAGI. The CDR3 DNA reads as TGTGCCAGCAGTTACCGACAGGTCATCAATTCACCCCTCCACTTT. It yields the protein CASSYRQVINSPLHF.